This TCR beta chain was found in a study of cytomegalovirus exposure and HLA in healthy donors (dated by TCRdb to about 2017). About the full investigation: An earlier analysis of approximately 590 of the donors reported more than 250 Gb of sequence data and 120 million or so unique TCR beta sequences from some 180 million T cells. Because of strong linkage in the cohort, five DR-DQ haplotypes were treated as single units for association and clustering. To predict cytomegalovirus infection status, the study brought together high-throughput TCR immunosequencing, statistical association of individual TCRs with disease status, and machine learning. Donor age, sex, ethnicity and CMV serostatus were compiled together with the repertoire data. Of the roughly 400 genotyped donors, approximately 83% fell in the genetic ancestry cluster associated with self-reported Caucasian donors. To decide whether each TCR beta V gene segment behaved as functional or pseudogenic, an earlier analysis of approximately 600 of the donors relied on high-throughput TCR beta sequencing. Rather than using new phenotypic data, the later analysis identified candidate immune exposures from TCR beta sequences and from how often those sequences occurred across donors. A later genetic analysis used genome-wide SNP genotypes for about three fifths of the roughly 700 donors, treating that subset as a discovery cohort. The number of typed donors differed by locus: about 620-630 for A, B, C, DRB1 and DQB1; approximately 520 for DQA1; around 610 for DPA1; and around 450 for DPB1. An early release that covered some 640 HLA-typed donors contained 300 to 350 gigabases of sequencing data and 65 million to 100 million unique TCR sequences. To study patterns of TCR occurrence, a later analysis re-analyzed previously published TCR beta repertoires from just over 650 donors and added high-resolution HLA genotyping. Every discovery cohort repertoire had been produced on one sequencing platform. The aim of the study was to test whether cataloging public T cell receptors could identify signatures of past pathogen exposure. HLA typing included class I and class II loci at four-digit resolution. The study used immunosequencing to profile the T cell repertoires of approximately 640 subjects and linked those repertoires to cytomegalovirus serostatus. On average, about 240,000 unique TCR beta nucleotide sequences were sequenced per donor among a few hundred genotyped donors of the cohort, with roughly 18% of those sequences being non-productive. In addition to the first cohort of roughly 670 subjects, a separate validation cohort of 120 different subjects was used. Here is what the overall study found, with its caveats: Because some donors lacked HLA typing at each locus, the association tests relied only on the typed subset. In vitro tests confirmed that a few of the cytomegalovirus-associated TCR beta chains recognize cytomegalovirus antigens. Compared with the approximately 710-donor mean, donors in an Asian-associated ancestry cluster had fewer N-insertions in productive TCRs, according to a later genetic analysis. Several of the top co-occurrence clusters appeared to be linked to parvovirus B19, influenza, CMV and Epstein-Barr virus, according to a later analysis. In this cohort, only TCR beta chains were sequenced, and detectable features were limited by the absence of alpha or paired-chain data. An association between a missense DCLRE1C variant and V-gene and J-gene trimming of TCR beta chains was found in a later genetic analysis and replicated in an independent cohort. Some IMGT-functional V segments, including TRBV6-2 and TRBV6-3, could not be told apart with the 87-base-pair reads, so those segments were excluded. Most TCR sequences were seen in very few donors, while some public TCRs were found in many individuals. A later analysis associated 15,000 or so TCR beta sequences with specific HLA alleles at a false discovery rate of 0.05. Because counts were too low, roughly 17 rarely observed V segments, including chromosome 9 orphons, were left out of the earlier analysis of over 550 of the donors. Sequencing depth was assumed to be roughly uniform across donors in the presence/absence analyses, though that assumption may not hold. Correlated functional status among segregating V segments might be attributable to linkage disequilibrium, but an unknown experimental factor could not be ruled out. Cytomegalovirus status was reported to be diagnosed by the classifier with high specificity and sensitivity in both the original and validation cohorts. Compared with equally common non-associated chains, HLA-associated TCR beta chains in a later analysis were more clonally expanded and had lower generation probabilities. According to a later analysis, TCR association rates differed among HLA loci, with DRB1 alleles showing the most associated TCRs and HLA-C alleles showing the fewest. When HLA alleles, especially DR and DQ, strongly co-occurred, TCR associations were difficult to assign to individual alleles. A cluster of highly shared sequence variants was judged likely to be a technical artifact of the sequencing pipeline. A later analysis found that most CMV-associated TCR beta chains appeared HLA-restricted, with HLA associations seemingly driven largely by CMV exposure. Immune exposure information for the cohort was limited to CMV serostatus. In an earlier analysis of under 600 of the donors, most TCR beta V segments were observed in productive rearrangements about 87% or about 30% of the time, broadly matching IMGT annotations. A further reported finding was that TCR beta sequences accurately predicted the HLA-A and HLA-B alleles for most subjects in the first cohort. The study listed approximately 160 TCR beta chains as associated with cytomegalovirus. It was suggested by the authors that the approach could potentially be generalized to other disease states and immunological phenotypes.

The library was generated by the immunoSEQ multiplex PCR assay. For the multiplex PCR, a mixture combining 60 forward primers for TCR Vbeta segments and 13 reverse primers for TCR Jbeta segments was used. The CDR3 region of rearranged TCR beta genes was amplified from genomic DNA by a multiplex PCR assay. The Illumina HiSeq System was used to sequence the amplified TCR beta libraries as 87-base-pair reads. The published analysis was carried out like this. A later analysis counted tens of millions of unique TCR beta chains across the 500 to 850 repertoires, and roughly 11 million of these chains were shared by at least two donors. Raw reads were error-corrected and collapsed into unique sequences by a nearest-neighbor algorithm in which closely related sequences were merged to remove PCR and sequencing errors. CDR3 sequences were aligned to IMGT reference sequences to assign V, D and J gene segments. For a sequence to be retained, a match of at least six nucleotides was required to both a V gene segment and a J gene segment. A rearrangement was called productive if the CDR3 had no stop codons and remained in frame with V and J, and every other rearrangement was called non-productive. CDR3 was defined by IMGT convention, running from the second conserved V-encoded cysteine to the conserved J-encoded phenylalanine. In an earlier analysis of around 570 of the donors, sequences lacking an unambiguous match to a single V gene segment were excluded. An earlier analysis of about 590 of the donors classified V segments as functional when productive rearrangements were above 56.7% and as segregating when the standard deviation between donors was above 5%. A statistical classification framework was built to diagnose cytomegalovirus status from the catalog of TCR beta chain sequences. A later analysis assigned V and J genes by comparing TCR nucleotide sequences with IMGT/GENE-DB human TR gene sequences. In a later analysis, CDR3 sequences and most-parsimonious VDJ recombination scenarios were assigned using the TCRdist pipeline. In a later analysis, each TCR beta chain was defined by its CDR3 amino acid sequence together with its V-gene family, and reads without a unique V-gene family were excluded. To address suspected cross-contamination and a sequencing artifact, a later analysis removed a few hundred highly shared, low-generation-probability nucleotide sequences. In a later analysis, a clonal expansion index for each public chain was calculated from normalized within-repertoire ranks of inferred template counts. A later analysis computed generation probabilities with a VDJ recombination model fitted to out-of-frame rearrangements, and checked the results against IGoR. A later analysis scored TCR-TCR, TCR-HLA and TCR-CMV co-occurrence with hypergeometric tests, applying a repertoire-size bias correction to TCR pairs. In a later analysis, false discovery rates were estimated by permuting HLA or CMV assignments 20 times. A later analysis grouped co-occurring TCRs with DBSCAN, adding TCRdist sequence similarity when clustering within HLA-allele-positive subsets. Co-occurrence clustering excluded repertoires with fewer than 30,000 or more than 120,000 public chains, plus five with anomalous nucleotide sharing. As stored in TCRdb, this immuneACCESS dataset retains in-frame rearrangements with V and J assigned. A fraction of the clones does not appear; measured against another copy, unresolved V genes explain less than half of the discrepancy, and the remainder lacks a known reason. The DNA was the basis for D and trimming; V, J and clone size are from that table. The sample table shows some 99,000 clones, and roughly 79% are seen once. About 2% of the sample goes to the ten largest clones.

As concerns this clone: Its antigen is currently not known. No base qualities exist here, and no much larger clone lies one base off it.

For CDR1 and CDR2, the germline V gene lists LGHNA and YSLEER. Its CDR3 holds 16 amino acids, cysteine through phenylalanine. The retained sequence is limited to the CDR3, 48 bases, with the frame set at the first base. Trimming removed 4 bases from V and 0 bases from J; the gene matches leave 5 bases unexplained. The cohort was made up of 500 to 850 healthy bone marrow donors. At the time of sampling, all cohort members were nominally healthy, though unrecorded immune exposures were likely present. The donor was CMV seronegative and belonged to the group of over 350 seronegative cohort members. A peripheral blood sample was provided by each donor, and peripheral blood mononuclear cells were used for TCR beta sequencing. The Qiagen DNeasy Blood Extraction Kit was used to extract genomic DNA from the blood cell samples.

This sequence uses TRBV4-3 and TRBJ2-1, with 8 middle bases fitting TRBD1. The TCR comes from a man between 40 and 49 years old in good health and CMV-seronegative. The material sequenced was PBMCs. The nucleotide sequence is given as TGCGCCAGCAGCCTAGGAGACAGGGGCTCCTACAATGAGCAGTTCTTC. Translation gives CASSLGDRGSYNEQFF.